The present T cell receptor beta chain was sequenced within a study of blood T cell repertoires in COVID-19. Study details: Sites in the United States, Italy and Spain provided acute and convalescent COVID-19 samples.

This clone was counted a few times. Followed longitudinally, the Seattle patients had been enrolled during active infection. The CDR3 is made up of 15 amino acids. V lost 0 bases and J lost 0, with 10 bases in between. Looked up from germline, CDR1 is SGHRS and CDR2 is YFSETQ. In the original analysis: Reference gene primer amplification gave nucleated cell count estimates. Data came from immunoSEQ multiplex PCR; TCRdb stores just in-frame clones and leaves some out. V and J calls and clone size are copied from that table; D and trimming were computed from the DNA. The sample yields 75,000 to 80,000 clones, about 85% seen once.

V is TRBV5-1 and J is TRBJ2-7; a possible D gene is TRBD2 (6 bases). The TCR was taken from a man aged 60-69 years with COVID-19, enrolled during active disease. The material sequenced was peripheral blood. CDR3 protein: CASSLDSGSSYEQYF. The CDR3, as DNA: TGCGCCAGCAGCTTGGATAGCGGAAGCTCCTACGAGCAGTACTTC.